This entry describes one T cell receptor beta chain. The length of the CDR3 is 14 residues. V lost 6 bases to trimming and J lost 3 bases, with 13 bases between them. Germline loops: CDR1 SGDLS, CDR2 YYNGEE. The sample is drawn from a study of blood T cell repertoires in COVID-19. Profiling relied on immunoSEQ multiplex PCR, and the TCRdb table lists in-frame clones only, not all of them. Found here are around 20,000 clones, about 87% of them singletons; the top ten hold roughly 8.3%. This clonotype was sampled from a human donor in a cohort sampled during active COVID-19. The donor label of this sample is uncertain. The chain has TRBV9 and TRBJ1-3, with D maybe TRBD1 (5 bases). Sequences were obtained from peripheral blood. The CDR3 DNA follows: TGTGCCAGCACCTTAGGAGGGGTTGGAAACACCATATATTTT. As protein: CASTLGGVGNTIYF.